A selection of T cell receptor beta chains follows, all from one sample in a study of blood T cell repertoires in COVID-19. Method: immunoSEQ multiplex PCR; TCRdb's copy keeps in-frame clones and lacks some. The table includes roughly 200,000 clones, roughly 85% detected once. Material for sequencing was peripheral blood. The receptors originated from a woman older than 75 with acute or convalescent COVID-19. CDR3s include the opening cysteine and the closing phenylalanine or tryptophan. D genes are given only for firm matches.

TRBJ2-2 TRBV12-5 TRBD1 TGTGCTAGTGGTTTAATCGGGGGACAGGGGAACACCGGGGAGCTGTTTTTT CASGLIGGQGNTGELFF
TRBJ1-2 TRBV29-1 TRBD1 TGCAGCGCCACCGGGACAGGCAAGAACTATGGCTACACCTTC CSATGTGKNYGYTF
TRBJ2-7 TRBV7-2 TRBD1 TGTGCCAGCAGCATTGGGACAGCCACCCCCTACGAGCAGTACTTC CASSIGTATPYEQYF
TRBJ1-1 TRBV21-1 NA TGTGCCAGCAACACCGGGGACGGGGGCACTGAAGCTTTCTTT CASNTGDGGTEAFF
TRBJ1-2 TRBV4-2 NA TGTGCCAGCAGCCAAGATCGAGGGAAACCAGGCTACACCTTC CASSQDRGKPGYTF
TRBJ2-2 TRBV13 TRBD2 TGTGCCAGCAGCTTAAGAAGCGGACTAGCGGGAAACACCGGGGAGCTGTTTTTT CASSLRSGLAGNTGELFF
TRBJ1-2 TRBV2 NA TGTGCCAGCAGTGCGCAAACGGGCTATGGCTACACCTTC CASSAQTGYGYTF
TRBJ2-7 TRBV3-1/TRBV3-2 TRBD2 TGTGCCAGCAGTCCCCCGGGACTAGCGGGGACTTACGAGCAGTACTTC CASSPPGLAGTYEQYF
TRBJ2-3 TRBV5-1 NA TGCGCCAGCAGCCGTTTTGCTAGACGGATCACAGATACGCAGTATTTT CASSRFARRITDTQYF
TRBJ1-2 TRBV7-2 TRBD1 TGTGCCAGCAGCCCCGGGCAGGGGGAAAGGGGCTACACCTTC CASSPGQGERGYTF
TRBJ2-7 TRBV2 TRBD1 TGTGCCAGCAGTGACAGGGGACAGGGGGCGTACGAGCAGTACTTC CASSDRGQGAYEQYF